The 8 T cell receptor beta chains presented below share a single source sample, sequenced in a study of blood T cell repertoires in COVID-19. Method: immunoSEQ multiplex PCR; TCRdb's copy keeps in-frame clones and lacks some. Of 150,000 or so clones listed, around 86% are singletons. Material: peripheral blood. The receptors stem from a man older than 75 with acute or convalescent COVID-19.

The rearrangement joins TRBV11-2 to TRBJ2-1; 7 bases are shared with TRBD2. From germline, CDR1 is SGHAT and CDR2 FQNNGV. The CDR3 has 15 residues. V lost 1 base to trimming and J lost 3 bases; unmatched junction nucleotides: 3. The CDR3 DNA reads TGTGCCAGCAGCTTAGTGTCTAGCGGCTACAATGAGCAGTTCTTC. Its protein product is CASSLVSSGYNEQFF.

The rearrangement joins TRBV28 to TRBJ2-7; maybe TRBD1 (6 bases). The V and J ends lost 6 bases and 4 bases respectively, with 16 bases between them. There are 14 residues in the CDR3. Per the germline V gene, CDR1 is MDHEN and CDR2 is SYDVKM. Written as DNA, the CDR3 is TGTGCCAGCAGCTTCCCAGGGGCCAAGTACGAGCAGTACTTC. Translating it yields CASSFPGAKYEQYF.

V is TRBV29-1 and J is TRBJ2-7; D is unclear. The CDR3 runs to 10 residues. V dropped 7 bases and J dropped 4 bases, with 8 bases sitting between them. Germline CDR1 is SQVTM and CDR2 is ANQGSEA. The CDR3: CSALEYEQYF. The CDR3 nucleotides read TGCAGCGCCCTAGAATACGAGCAGTACTTC.

The rearrangement joins TRBV6-4 to TRBJ2-1; D might be TRBD1 (6 bases). CDR1 and CDR2 (germline): MRHNA, SNTAGT. With 8 bases removed from V and 5 bases from J, the gap between germline ends came to 7 bases. The CDR3 is 11 amino acids. CDR3 in DNA: TGTGCCAGCGCAGGGGACAATGAGCAGTTCTTC. It codes for CASAGDNEQFF.

The rearrangement links TRBV11-2 to TRBJ2-7; 7 positions agree with TRBD2. With V trimmed by 1 base and J by 1 base, 4 bases remained unmatched. This CDR3 is built from 15 residues. Germline assignment: CDR1 SGHAT and CDR2 FQNNGV. The CDR3 DNA follows: TGTGCCAGCAGCTTAGTTTCTAGCGGATCCTACGAGCAGTACTTC. Its protein product is CASSLVSSGSYEQYF.

This clone has only one observation. The rearrangement links TRBV24-1 to TRBJ1-4; 11 positions match TRBD1. V was clipped by 4 bases and J by 6 bases; unmatched bases: 3. Germline V gene lookup returns CDR1 KGHDR and CDR2 SFDVKD. CDR3 length: 15 amino acids. The CDR3, as DNA: TGTGCCACCAGTGAAATGGGACAGGGGGATGAAAAACTGTTTTTT. Protein sequence: CATSEMGQGDEKLFF.

A few counts support this clone. The chain has TRBV5-1 and TRBJ1-1; 8 nucleotides agree with TRBD1. The J segment lost 0 bases and the V segment lost 3 bases, leaving 4 bases of the junction unmatched. Germline CDR1 SGHRS, CDR2 YFSETQ. The CDR3 consists of 15 residues. CDR3 region: CASSSGGPMNTEAFF. The CDR3 DNA reads TGCGCCAGCAGCTCAGGGGGCCCAATGAACACTGAAGCTTTCTTT.

This clone was detected only once. V usage is TRBV5-4 and J usage is TRBJ2-2; D unresolved. The CDR3 is made up of 13 amino acids. Germline values: CDR1 SGHNT, CDR2 YYREEE (reference sequence). V lost 3 bases to trimming and J lost 0 bases, with 3 bases between them. The CDR3 sequence is CASSSTNTGELFF. The CDR3 DNA is TGTGCCAGCAGCTCAACGAACACCGGGGAGCTGTTTTTT.